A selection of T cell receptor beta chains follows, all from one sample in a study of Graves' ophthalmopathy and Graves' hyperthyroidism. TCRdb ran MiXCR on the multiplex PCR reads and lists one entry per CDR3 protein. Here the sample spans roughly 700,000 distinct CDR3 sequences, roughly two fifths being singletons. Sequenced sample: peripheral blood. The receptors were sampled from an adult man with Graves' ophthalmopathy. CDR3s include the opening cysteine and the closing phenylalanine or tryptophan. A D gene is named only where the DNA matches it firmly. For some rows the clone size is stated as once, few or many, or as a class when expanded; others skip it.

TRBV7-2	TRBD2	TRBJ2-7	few	CASSQTSGTSYEQYF	TGCGCCAGCAGCCAAACGAGCGGGACCTCCTACGAGCAGTACTTC
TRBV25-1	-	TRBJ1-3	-	CASSVRTAGNTIYF	TGTGCCAGCAGCGTAAGGACAGCTGGAAACACCATATATTTT
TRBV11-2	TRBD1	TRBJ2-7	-	CASRPAPGQGAYEQYF	TGTGCCAGCAGACCAGCTCCGGGACAGGGGGCCTACGAGCAGTACTTC
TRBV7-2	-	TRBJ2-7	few	CASSLARVAYEQYF	TGTGCCAGCAGCTTAGCGCGGGTGGCCTACGAGCAGTACTTC
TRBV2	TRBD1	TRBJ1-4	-	CASRQTGHEKLFF	TGTGCCAGCAGACAGACAGGGCATGAAAAACTGTTTTTT
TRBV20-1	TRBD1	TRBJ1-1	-	CSAQDRGRDTEAFF	TGCAGTGCTCAGGACAGGGGGCGGGACACTGAAGCTTTCTTT
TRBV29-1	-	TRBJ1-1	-	CSVGRGTYTEAFF	TGCAGCGTTGGAAGGGGGACGTACACTGAAGCTTTCTTT
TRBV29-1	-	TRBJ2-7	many	CSYRGNTYEQYF	TGCAGCTATAGAGGGAACACCTACGAGCAGTACTTC
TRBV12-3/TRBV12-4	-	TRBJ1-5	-	CASSLLPPNQPQHF	TGTGCCAGCAGTTTATTGCCACCAAATCAGCCCCAGCATTTT
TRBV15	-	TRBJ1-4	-	CATSSDEAEKLFF	TGTGCCACCAGCAGTGACGAGGCGGAAAAACTGTTTTTT
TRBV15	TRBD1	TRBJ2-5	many	CATSREQGAQETQYF	TGTGCCACCAGCAGAGAGCAGGGGGCCCAAGAGACCCAGTACTTC
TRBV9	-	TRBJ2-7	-	CASSVGGKGYEQYF	TGTGCCAGCAGCGTAGGGGGGAAGGGTTACGAGCAGTACTTC
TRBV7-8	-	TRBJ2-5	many	CASSPLESETQYF	TGTGCCAGCAGCCCCCTGGAGTCCGAGACCCAGTACTTC
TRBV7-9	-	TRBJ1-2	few	CASSQVVTVRYGYTF	TGTGCCAGCAGCCAAGTTGTAACAGTACGGTATGGCTACACCTTC
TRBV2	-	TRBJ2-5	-	CASSYSIGLGETEYF	TGTGCGAGCAGTTACTCGATCGGGTTGGGAGAGACCGAGTACTTC
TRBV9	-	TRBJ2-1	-	CASSQVGEQFF	TGTGCCAGCAGCCAAGTTGGTGAGCAGTTCTTC